The subject of this entry is one TCR beta chain. What it binds is unknown. These data belong to a study of PD-L1 blockade in urothelial cancer. CDR1 and CDR2 (germline): SGHRS, YFSETQ. The CDR3 extends over 15 amino acids. J lost 3 bases, V lost 6 bases, and 4 bases had no gene match. Study conclusions and caveats: Expansion of tumor-associated blood clones at 3 weeks was greater in durable-benefit patients.

Some clones are missing from TCRdb's copy, which holds only in-frame ones; the method was immunoSEQ multiplex PCR. The profile shows 70,000 or so clones, around 84% of them singletons. The chain is built from TRBV5-1 and TRBJ2-5, with 14 bases fitting TRBD2. This TCR was recovered from a man between 70 and 80 years old with urothelial cancer. Sequencing used PBMCs, obtained around atezolizumab (anti-PD-L1) treatment. The CDR3 loop is CASTPGLAGEETQYF. The CDR3, as DNA: TGCGCCAGCACCCCGGGACTAGCGGGAGAAGAGACCCAGTACTTC.